This T cell receptor beta chain was sequenced in a study of OX40 agonist ivuxolimab in advanced cancers. Study overall: The diagnoses of dose-escalation patients were hepatocellular carcinoma, melanoma, renal cell or head and neck cancer. Among those treated, three patients had partial responses, one with hepatocellular carcinoma and two with cutaneous melanoma.

The assay was immunoSEQ multiplex PCR, and TCRdb's table has in-frame clones only and misses some. Of nearly 25,000 clones listed, roughly 80% are singletons. Germline trimming cut 7 bases from V and 6 bases from J; bases unmatched to any gene: 8. CDR3 length: 14 residues. The germline gives CDR1 MNHEY, CDR2 SVGAGI. The sequence derives from an adult with an advanced solid tumor such as melanoma, head and neck, liver or kidney cancer. The V and J genes are TRBV6-5 and TRBJ1-5; 8 bases are a match to TRBD1. The specimen comprised CD4+ or CD8+ T cells sorted from blood, sampled in a trial of the OX40 agonist ivuxolimab. CDR3 DNA: TGTGCCAGCAAAGGACAGGGTATGGTTCAGCCCCAGCATTTT. It specifies CASKGQGMVQPQHF.